This T cell receptor (beta chain) was sequenced during a study of blood T cells in healthy people across ages. Study background: Capture via template switching afforded approximately one barcoded beta molecule per two T cells.

The V gene's germline CDR1 is ENHRY and CDR2 SYGVKD. The CDR3 has 14 amino acids. V was shortened by 2 bases and J by 0 bases, with 7 bases between the two germline ends. Together with a sample-barcoded 5' primer, a J-beta primer mix was included in a second PCR lasting 7 to 11 cycles. No fewer than 3 million CDR3-containing paired-end reads came from each sample. MiXCR, run by TCRdb on the 5' RACE reads, gives a single entry per CDR3 protein. The data contain about 1.1 million distinct CDR3 sequences, around two fifths of them singletons. The chain has TRBV10-3 and TRBJ1-1; D may be TRBD1 (5 bases). The sample consisted of blood. The clonotype comes from a young man in good health. In DNA, the CDR3 is TGTGCCATCAGTGAGAGGGGTTTGAACACTGAAGCTTTCTTT. This translates into CAISERGLNTEAFF.